This T cell receptor beta chain emerged from a study of Ad26.COV2.S vaccination and SARS-CoV-2 variants. As for the study in general: Ad26.COV2.S, an intramuscular injection, was given once or twice 56 days apart. Points from the study as a whole: It was vaccine recipients, not placebo recipients, who had the higher spike-specific TCR breadth. There was reportedly substantial breadth in spike-specific CD8+ and CD4+ T cell responses after vaccination.

This table comes from immunoSEQ multiplex PCR, and its TCRdb copy is limited to in-frame clones, with some not included. The sample has some 390,000 clones, approximately 91% seen once. The sample's treatment: some 19 received Ad26.COV2.S at low or high dose, single or two shots; roughly five received placebo; per-sample allocation not given. Day 63 after the first vaccine or placebo injection was the time point for sampling. It was an adult aged 18-55 years in Boston who was the donor. A note on this clone: Its cognate antigen is unknown.

Between the trimmed V and J ends, which lost 0 bases and 2 bases, there was a span of 9 bases. The length of the CDR3 is 15 residues. In germline, CDR1 is MGHRA, CDR2 YSYEKL. This clonotype was sampled from a person aged 18-60 years who received the Ad26.COV2.S COVID-19 vaccine or a placebo. V usage is TRBV4-1 and J usage is TRBJ2-3; TRBD2 might be the D (5 bases). The sequences come from peripheral blood, collected in a trial of Ad26.COV2.S vaccine versus placebo. The CDR3 here is CASSQDQAATDTQYF. Here the CDR3 DNA reads TGCGCCAGCAGCCAAGATCAAGCGGCCACAGATACGCAGTATTTT.